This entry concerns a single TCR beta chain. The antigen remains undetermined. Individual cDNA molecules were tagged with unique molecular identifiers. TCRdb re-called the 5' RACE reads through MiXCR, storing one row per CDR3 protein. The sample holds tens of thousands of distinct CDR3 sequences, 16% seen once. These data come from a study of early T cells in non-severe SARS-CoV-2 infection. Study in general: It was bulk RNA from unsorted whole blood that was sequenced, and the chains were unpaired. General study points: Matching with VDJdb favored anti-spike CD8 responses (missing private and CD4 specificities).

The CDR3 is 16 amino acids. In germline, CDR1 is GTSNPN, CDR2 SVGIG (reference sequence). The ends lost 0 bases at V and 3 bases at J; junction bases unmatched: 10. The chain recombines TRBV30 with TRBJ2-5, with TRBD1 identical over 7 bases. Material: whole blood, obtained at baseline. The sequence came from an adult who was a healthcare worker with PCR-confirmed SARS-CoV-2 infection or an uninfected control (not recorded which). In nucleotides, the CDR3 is TGTGCCTGGAGTGTGTTTCAGGGACAGCTGAAAGAGACCCAGTACTTC. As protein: CAWSVFQGQLKETQYF. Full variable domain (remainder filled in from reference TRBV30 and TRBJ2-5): SQTIHQWPATLVQPVGSPLSLECTVEGTSNPNLYWYRQAAGRGLQLLFYSVGIGQISSEVPQNLSASRPQDRQFILSSKKLLLSDSGFYLCAWSVFQGQLKETQYFGPGTRLLVL.